The 17 T cell receptor beta chains below come from one sample, sequenced in a study of Ad26.COV2.S vaccination and SARS-CoV-2 variants. Clones were sequenced by immunoSEQ multiplex PCR, and TCRdb holds only the in-frame ones, with some missing. The table records 320,000 or so clones, 75% to 90% of them present only once. Treatment indicated: around 19 received Ad26.COV2.S at low or high dose, single or two shots; 5 received placebo; per-sample allocation not given. Sampling happened 63 days after the first vaccine or placebo injection. The specimen was peripheral blood, collected in a trial of Ad26.COV2.S vaccine versus placebo. The receptors were gathered from a person aged 18 to 65 who received the Ad26.COV2.S COVID-19 vaccine or a placebo.

A remark on this clone: This sample also contains other DNA sequences that code for the same CDR3. The chain links TRBV7-2 to TRBJ1-5; D is perhaps TRBD1 (6 bases). The germline V and J ends were trimmed by 5 bases and 4 bases, with 12 bases remaining between them. This CDR3 has 14 residues. The germline CDR1 and CDR2 sequences are SGHTA and FQGNSA. CDR3 loop: CASSLRGSNQPQHF. For the CDR3, the DNA is TGTGCCAGCAGCCTCAGGGGTAGTAATCAGCCCCAGCATTTT.

The chain recombines TRBV2 with TRBJ2-7; 9 nucleotides align to TRBD1. CDR1 is SNHLY, CDR2 FYNNEI, per germline. V dropped 4 bases and J dropped 4; count of bases not matched to a gene: 5. The CDR3 runs 14 residues. The CDR3 sequence is CASSVSGQGYEQYF. The CDR3 DNA reads as TGTGCCAGCAGTGTCTCGGGACAGGGATACGAGCAGTACTTC.

V and J are TRBV7-2 and TRBJ2-1, with a possible D match to TRBD2 (6 bases). Germline V gives CDR1 SGHTA, CDR2 FQGNSA. The V gene lost 7 bases and the J gene lost 4 bases, with 14 bases spanning the gap. This CDR3 has 14 amino acids. DNA for the CDR3: TGTGCCAGCACCGGGACTGGAAATTACAATGAGCAGTTCTTC. Translation gives CASTGTGNYNEQFF.

The genes are TRBV5-4 and TRBJ2-2; 9 positions match TRBD1. V lost 2 bases and J lost 7; bases outside the gene matches: 3. CDR3 length: 14 amino acids. In germline, CDR1 is SGHNT, CDR2 YYREEE (reference sequence). This CDR3 reads CASSLTGGVGELFF. In DNA, the CDR3 is TGTGCCAGCAGCTTAACAGGGGGCGTCGGGGAGCTGTTTTTT.

The J gene is TRBJ2-1, the V gene TRBV29-1, with TRBD2 matching 9 bases. CDR3 size: 14 residues. V lost 3 bases, J lost 8 bases, and 8 bases stayed unmatched. Per germline, CDR1 SQVTM and CDR2 ANQGSEA. The CDR3 sequence is CSVDASGVLDEQFF. CDR3 sequence (DNA): TGCAGCGTTGATGCTAGCGGGGTACTCGATGAGCAGTTCTTC.

The chain couples TRBV4-3 to TRBJ2-1; possibly TRBD2 for D (6 bases). Germline-derived CDR1 and CDR2 are LGHNA and YSLEER. Deletions cut 0 bases from V and 9 bases from J, with 21 bases between. The CDR3 loop spans 17 amino acids. The CDR3 DNA is TGCGCCAGCAGCCAAGATTGGGGCGGGGATAGCGGTTCTGAGCAGTTCTTC. Its protein product is CASSQDWGGDSGSEQFF.

In this sample, this clone turned up once. The chain couples TRBV9 to TRBJ2-1; D is possibly TRBD1 (5 bases). CDR1 is SGDLS and CDR2 is YYNGEE in the germline V gene. Trimming took off 0 bases at V and 6 bases at J, with 19 bases between the two ends. The CDR3 runs 17 residues. The CDR3 DNA sequence: TGTGCCAGCAGCGTAGCTCTCGCAGGGTATATGGCCAATGAGCAGTTCTTC. It is translated as CASSVALAGYMANEQFF. Filled out from reference TRBV9 and TRBJ2-1, the complete variable domain reads DSGVTQTPKHLITATGQRVTLRCSPRSGDLSVYWYQQSLDQGLQFLIQYYNGEERAKGNILERFSAQQFPDLHSELNLSSLELGDSALYFCASSVALAGYMANEQFFGPGTRLTVL.

Only one count was recorded for this clone. V usage is TRBV5-8 and J usage is TRBJ1-2, with D uncertain. There are 12 residues in the CDR3. The V and J ends lost 2 bases and 6 bases respectively, with 8 bases between them. Germline V gives CDR1 SGHTS, CDR2 YDEGEE. The CDR3 sequence: CASSFLRNGYTF. The CDR3 coding sequence is TGTGCCAGCAGCTTCCTCAGGAATGGCTACACCTTC.

The V gene is TRBV7-2, the J gene TRBJ1-4; D call uncertain. The CDR3 runs to 13 residues. Germline V gene data show CDR1 as SGHTA and CDR2 as FQGNSA. The germline V and J ends were trimmed by 3 bases and 2 bases, with 4 bases remaining between them. CDR3 residues: CASSFFTNEKLFF. As DNA, the CDR3 is TGTGCCAGCAGCTTCTTTACTAATGAAAAACTGTTTTTT.

The chain links TRBV7-2 to TRBJ1-6; D gene uncertain. V was clipped by 7 bases and J by 10 bases, with 14 bases between them. The CDR3 totals 13 residues. Looked up from germline, CDR1 is SGHTA and CDR2 is FQGNSA. CDR3 protein: CASTPQAASPLHF. The DNA of the CDR3 is TGTGCCAGCACCCCCCAGGCAGCCTCACCCCTCCACTTT.

The rearrangement links TRBV5-1 to TRBJ1-2; TRBD1 agrees at 7 bases. Trimming removed 5 bases from V and 3 bases from J; junction bases left unmatched: 7. The germline V gene encodes CDR1 SGHRS and CDR2 YFSETQ. The CDR3 length is 14 residues. CDR3 in amino acids: CASSTPGGDYGYTF. The CDR3 nucleotides read TGCGCCAGCAGTACCCCAGGGGGGGACTATGGCTACACCTTC.

The chain uses TRBV6-5 and TRBJ1-1, with D unresolved. V was clipped by 0 bases and J by 5 bases, with 7 bases between them. The CDR3 loop spans 13 amino acids. The germline gives CDR1 MNHEY, CDR2 SVGAGI. The DNA of the CDR3 is TGTGCCAGCAGTTACTCCGCAGGTACTGAAGCTTTCTTT. Amino acid sequence: CASSYSAGTEAFF.

This clone was detected once. This chain joins TRBV29-1 and TRBJ2-3; possibly TRBD1 or TRBD2 for D (5 bases each). Per germline, CDR1 SQVTM and CDR2 ANQGSEA. The CDR3 contains 15 residues. The germline V and J ends were trimmed by 2 bases and 0 bases, with 12 bases remaining between them. CDR3 bases: TGCAGCGTTGAATTTGTAGGGGACAGCACAGATACGCAGTATTTT. Translation: CSVEFVGDSTDTQYF.

This sequence joins TRBV11-2 and TRBJ2-7; D gene unclear. Germline V gene data show CDR1 as SGHAT and CDR2 as FQNNGV. Between the trimmed V and J ends, which lost 1 base and 2 bases, there was a span of 6 bases. The CDR3 spans 13 residues. The CDR3 DNA sequence: TGTGCCAGCAGCTTAGTAGCTACCTACGAGCAGTACTTC. Amino acid sequence: CASSLVATYEQYF.

About this clone itself: Additional DNA sequences in this sample encode the identical CDR3. The chain combines TRBV5-6 with TRBJ2-3; no reliable D call. The germline gives CDR1 SGHDT, CDR2 YYEEEE. The CDR3 loop spans 13 amino acids. Deletions cut 2 bases from V and 4 bases from J, with 8 bases between. The CDR3, as DNA: TGTGCCAGCAGCTTAAGCAGCGCAGATACGCAGTATTTT. Translated, it gives CASSLSSADTQYF.

The V call is TRBV7-2, the J call TRBJ1-5, with D possibly matching TRBD1 (5 bases). The germline V gene encodes CDR1 SGHTA and CDR2 FQGNSA. Trimming took 3 bases from V and 2 from J, leaving 11 bases between them. The length of the CDR3 is 15 residues. This CDR3 is CASSLGQTGNQPQHF. The CDR3 nucleotides read TGTGCCAGCAGCTTGGGGCAGACGGGCAATCAGCCCCAGCATTTT.

This sequence joins TRBV2 and TRBJ1-5; the D gene is possibly TRBD1 (6 bases). Germline assignment: CDR1 SNHLY and CDR2 FYNNEI. Trimming removed 6 bases at V and 11 bases at J, with 26 bases between. The CDR3 runs to 16 residues. The CDR3 protein is CASSLGWLVSQGTQHF. The CDR3 DNA reads TGTGCCAGCAGCTTAGGGTGGCTCGTGAGTCAGGGGACCCAGCATTTT.